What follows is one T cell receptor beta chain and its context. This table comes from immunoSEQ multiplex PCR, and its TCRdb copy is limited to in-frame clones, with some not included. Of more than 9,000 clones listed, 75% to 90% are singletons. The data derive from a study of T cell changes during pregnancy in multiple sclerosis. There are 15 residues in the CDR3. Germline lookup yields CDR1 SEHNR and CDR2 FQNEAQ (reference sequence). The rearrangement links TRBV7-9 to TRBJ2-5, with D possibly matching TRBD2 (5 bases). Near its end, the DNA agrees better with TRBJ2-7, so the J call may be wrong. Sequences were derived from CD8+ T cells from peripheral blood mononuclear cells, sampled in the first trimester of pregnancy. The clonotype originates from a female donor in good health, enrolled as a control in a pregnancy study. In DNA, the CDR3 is TGTGCCAGCAGCGACGTTGGGGAGATCTCCTACGAGCAGTACTTC. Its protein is CASSDVGEISYEQYF.